This T cell receptor beta chain was sequenced in a study of blood T cell repertoires in COVID-19. The CDR3 extends over 15 amino acids. Germline CDR1 is MDHEN and CDR2 is SYDVKM. Trimming took off 5 bases at V and 4 bases at J, with 17 bases between the two ends. Profiled with immunoSEQ multiplex PCR; TCRdb holds only in-frame clones, not every one. The table includes 70,000 to 90,000 clones, roughly 85% detected once. Sequenced material: peripheral blood. This sequence originates from a man aged 50-60 years with COVID-19, enrolled during active disease. The chain employs TRBV28 and TRBJ2-5; a possible D gene is TRBD2 (5 bases). The CDR3: CASSHPAEGPETQYF. CDR3 bases: TGTGCCAGCAGTCACCCAGCGGAAGGCCCAGAGACCCAGTACTTC.